Presented here are 2 T cell receptor beta chains from one specimen sequenced in a study of blood T cell repertoires in COVID-19. Measured with immunoSEQ multiplex PCR; TCRdb has only the in-frame clones, and not every one. The sample lists about 240,000 clones, over 75% occurring once. The material sequenced was peripheral blood. Receptors originate from a young man who had recovered from COVID-19.

V gene TRBV5-1 combines with J gene TRBJ2-1, with TRBD2 as a possible D gene (7 bases). CDR3 size: 15 residues. Germline V CDR1 and CDR2: SGHRS, YFSETQ. Trimming removed 6 bases from V and 4 bases from J, with 17 bases in between. The CDR3 sequence: CASTPPGGLYNEQFF. The CDR3, as DNA: TGCGCCAGCACCCCCCCCGGGGGGCTATACAATGAGCAGTTCTTC.

The chain is built from TRBV4-1 and TRBJ2-2; D gene uncertain. Trimming stripped 0 bases from V and 4 bases from J, with 9 bases between. CDR1 and CDR2 from the germline V gene are MGHRA and YSYEKL. The CDR3 has 15 amino acids. CDR3 bases: TGCGCCAGCAGCCAAGAAGGAACAGTCACCGGGGAGCTGTTTTTT. It encodes CASSQEGTVTGELFF.